This is a list of T cell receptor beta chains from one sample in a study of liver allograft versus peripheral blood T cells. TCRdb fed the reads into MiXCR, producing one record per CDR3 protein. The sample holds around 2,900 distinct CDR3 sequences, under 20% seen once. These receptors were obtained from a human patient who had a liver transplant. These T cells may partly come from the graft donor. CDR3s include the opening cysteine and the closing phenylalanine or tryptophan. A D gene is named only where the DNA matches it firmly. Not all rows give a size; the values are once, few, many and, for expanded clones, a class.

size	D	J	V	CDR3	DNA
NA	NA	TRBJ1-5	TRBV3-1	CASSKGESNQPQHF	TGTGCCAGCAGCAAGGGGGAGAGCAATCAGCCCCAGCATTTT
medium-sized	TRBD1	TRBJ1-6	TRBV5-5	CASSLWGTGGNSPLHF	TGTGCCAGCAGCTTGTGGGGGACAGGGGGGAATTCACCCCTCCACTTT
large	TRBD2	TRBJ2-6	TRBV6-1	CATLAVRSGANVLTF	TGTGCCACCCTAGCGGTACGCTCTGGGGCCAACGTCCTGACTTTC
NA	TRBD1	TRBJ2-1	TRBV2	CASRGQYNEQFF	TGTGCCAGCAGGGGACAGTACAATGAGCAGTTCTTC
medium-sized	TRBD1	TRBJ2-7	TRBV6-6	CASSRDRVNYEQYF	TGTGCCAGCAGTCGGGACAGGGTTAACTACGAGCAGTACTTC
NA	NA	TRBJ1-1	TRBV3-1	CASSHSPDTEAFF	TGTGCCAGCAGCCATAGTCCGGACACTGAAGCTTTCTTT
NA	TRBD1	TRBJ1-2	TRBV18	CASSPGQGNYGYTF	TGTGCCAGCTCACCGGGACAGGGTAACTATGGCTACACCTTC
medium-sized	NA	TRBJ2-7	TRBV18	CASSPDPGYEQYF	TGTGCCAGCTCACCAGACCCGGGATACGAGCAGTACTTC
medium-sized	NA	TRBJ1-5	TRBV20-1	CSAPRGGSNQPQHF	TGCAGTGCCCCCCGCGGGGGGAGCAATCAGCCCCAGCATTTT
medium-sized	TRBD2	TRBJ2-7	TRBV27	CASRKGLAETYEQYF	TGTGCCAGCAGAAAAGGACTAGCGGAAACCTACGAGCAGTACTTC
few	TRBD2	TRBJ2-3	TRBV12-3/TRBV12-4	CASRTGREGLYTQYF	TGTGCCAGCAGAACGGGGCGGGAGGGTCTGTATACGCAGTATTTT
medium-sized	TRBD2	TRBJ2-2	TRBV5-4	CASSLGGLGNTGELFF	TGTGCCAGCAGCTTGGGGGGACTAGGGAACACCGGGGAGCTGTTTTTT
NA	NA	TRBJ2-2	TRBV2	CASRWGANTGELFF	TGTGCCAGCAGGTGGGGGGCAAACACCGGGGAGCTGTTTTTT
medium-sized	NA	TRBJ2-1	TRBV6-5	CASSYSQRVEQFF	TGTGCCAGCAGTTACTCCCAGCGGGTTGAGCAGTTCTTC
medium-sized	NA	TRBJ2-1	TRBV19	CASSIGGDRGSEQFF	TGTGCCAGTAGTATAGGGGGCGATAGGGGGAGTGAGCAGTTCTTC
medium-sized	TRBD1	TRBJ1-6	TRBV3-1	CAVRDRMNSPLHF	TGTGCCGTGCGGGACAGGATGAATTCACCCCTCCACTTT
NA	TRBD2	TRBJ2-7	TRBV18	CASSPLSGSEYEQYF	TGTGCCAGCTCACCTCTTAGCGGGAGTGAGTACGAGCAGTACTTC
NA	TRBD1	TRBJ2-7	TRBV19	CASRPTGTGAYEQYF	TGTGCCAGTAGACCAACCGGGACAGGAGCCTACGAGCAGTACTTC
NA	NA	TRBJ1-1	TRBV18	CASSNSGRTAEAFF	TGTGCCAGCTCTAATTCGGGGAGGACAGCTGAAGCTTTCTTT
medium-sized	TRBD1	TRBJ1-6	TRBV30	CAWSGSGGFYNSPLHF	TGTGCCTGGAGTGGTTCAGGGGGCTTCTATAATTCACCCCTCCACTTT
medium-sized	NA	TRBJ1-2	TRBV6-1	CASSEAGTFYGYTF	TGTGCCAGCAGTGAAGCTGGGACCTTCTATGGCTACACCTTC
medium-sized	NA	TRBJ2-2	TRBV18	CASSRGQMNTGELFF	TGTGCCAGCTCACGAGGACAGATGAACACCGGGGAGCTGTTTTTT
medium-sized	NA	TRBJ2-1	TRBV16	CASSQSGLADNEQFF	TGTGCCAGCAGCCAATCGGGGCTAGCTGACAATGAGCAGTTCTTC
medium-sized	NA	TRBJ1-6	TRBV20-1	CSARDEQGLGYDSPLHF	TGCAGTGCTAGAGATGAGCAGGGGTTAGGTTATGATTCACCCCTCCACTTT
medium-sized	NA	TRBJ2-3	TRBV7-9	CASSLTRAPDTQYF	TGTGCCAGCAGCTTAACAAGGGCCCCAGATACGCAGTATTTT
NA	NA	TRBJ1-2	TRBV5-4	CASSSQHIYGYTF	TGTGCCAGCAGCTCGCAGCATATCTATGGCTACACCTTC
medium-sized	NA	TRBJ2-7	TRBV19	CASSRGPGLDEQYF	TGTGCCAGTAGTAGGGGGCCAGGGCTGGACGAGCAGTACTTC
medium-sized	NA	TRBJ2-7	TRBV6-1	CASTLGQMISYEQYF	TGTGCCAGCACTTTAGGACAGATGATCTCCTACGAGCAGTACTTC
medium-sized	NA	TRBJ2-7	TRBV28	CASRAGIAYEQYF	TGTGCCAGCCGGGCGGGAATAGCCTACGAGCAGTACTTC
medium-sized	TRBD1	TRBJ1-2	TRBV29-1	CSVEDRGLYTF	TGCAGCGTTGAGGACAGGGGGCTCTACACCTTC
large	NA	TRBJ1-2	TRBV29-1	CSVVTGTNYGYTF	TGCAGCGTTGTAACCGGGACGAACTATGGCTACACCTTC
few	TRBD2	TRBJ2-3	TRBV12-3/TRBV12-4	CASSKDLAAISTDTQYF	TGTGCCAGCAGCAAAGACCTAGCGGCAATTAGCACAGATACGCAGTATTTT
medium-sized	NA	TRBJ2-7	TRBV28	CASSPNRVHEQYF	TGTGCCAGCAGTCCCAACAGGGTACACGAGCAGTACTTC
NA	NA	TRBJ2-5	TRBV3-1	CASSQGAGSETQYF	TGTGCCAGCAGCCAAGGTGCAGGGAGTGAGACCCAGTACTTC
medium-sized	TRBD2	TRBJ2-7	TRBV19	CASRVSGNSYEQYF	TGTGCCAGTAGGGTAAGCGGGAACTCCTACGAGCAGTACTTC
medium-sized	TRBD2	TRBJ2-7	TRBV20-1	CSAPGGKALTYEQYF	TGCAGTGCTCCCGGGGGGAAGGCGCTCACCTACGAGCAGTACTTC
few	NA	TRBJ2-3	TRBV13	CASSPGGVDTQYF	TGTGCCAGCAGTCCCGGTGGTGTCGATACGCAGTATTTT
few	NA	TRBJ2-6	TRBV30	CAWSRDYMANVLTF	TGTGCCTGGAGTAGAGATTATATGGCCAACGTCCTGACTTTC
NA	NA	TRBJ2-5	TRBV6-2/TRBV6-3	CASRERAQETQYF	TGTGCCAGCAGAGAAAGGGCGCAAGAGACCCAGTACTTC
few	NA	TRBJ1-4	TRBV7-9	CASSSYQEANEKLFF	TGTGCCAGCAGCTCCTACCAAGAGGCTAATGAAAAACTGTTTTTT
medium-sized	NA	TRBJ2-7	TRBV6-1	CASSRGTDPLSDEQYF	TGTGCCAGCAGCCGCGGGACAGACCCACTCAGCGACGAGCAGTACTTC
medium-sized	NA	TRBJ1-2	TRBV12-3/TRBV12-4	CASSISGTRHGYTF	TGTGCCAGCAGTATTTCCGGGACAAGGCATGGCTACACCTTC
NA	NA	TRBJ1-6	TRBV7-2	CASSLLGVESPLHF	TGTGCCAGCAGCTTATTGGGGGTAGAGTCACCCCTCCACTTT
NA	NA	TRBJ1-6	TRBV11-2	CASSLSGRGSPLHF	TGTGCCAGCAGCTTAAGCGGCCGGGGGTCACCCCTCCACTTT
medium-sized	NA	TRBJ2-7	TRBV20-1	CSATPQTLGREYEQYF	TGCAGTGCTACACCCCAGACCCTTGGCCGGGAGTACGAGCAGTACTTC
medium-sized	TRBD2	TRBJ2-5	TRBV27	CASSRGDHQETQYF	TGTGCCAGCAGTCGGGGGGACCACCAAGAGACCCAGTACTTC
medium-sized	NA	TRBJ2-7	TRBV20-1	CSAREHGEQYF	TGCAGTGCTAGAGAGCACGGTGAGCAGTACTTC
medium-sized	NA	TRBJ1-3	TRBV9	CASSVDPDSGNTIYF	TGTGCCAGCAGCGTAGATCCGGACTCTGGAAACACCATATATTTT
medium-sized	TRBD1	TRBJ2-7	TRBV28	CASSSAQGAYEQYF	TGTGCCAGCAGTTCAGCCCAGGGGGCTTACGAGCAGTACTTC
NA	TRBD1	TRBJ1-1	TRBV12-3/TRBV12-4	CASSRTGGGTEAFF	TGTGCCAGCAGCCGGACAGGGGGAGGCACTGAAGCTTTCTTT
few	NA	TRBJ2-7	TRBV12-3/TRBV12-4	CASSRGQFYEQYF	TGTGCCAGCAGCCGCGGACAGTTTTACGAGCAGTACTTC
medium-sized	NA	TRBJ2-6	TRBV19	CASSLGTQGSGANVLTF	TGTGCCAGTAGTCTGGGTACCCAGGGGTCCGGGGCCAACGTCCTGACTTTC
medium-sized	NA	TRBJ2-2	TRBV11-2	CASRFGGGDTGELFF	TGTGCCAGCAGATTCGGGGGAGGCGACACCGGGGAGCTGTTTTTT